This T cell receptor (beta chain) appears in the sequencing data of a study of Ad26.COV2.S vaccination and SARS-CoV-2 variants (dated by TCRdb to the early 2020s). Describing the broader study: Vaccine-arm donors came from COV1001, a multicentre, randomized, double-blind, placebo-controlled phase I-IIa trial of Ad26.COV2.S in healthy adults. Ad26.COV2.S was given intramuscularly at 5x10^10 or 1x10^11 viral particles, as a single shot or as two shots 56 days apart. The specificity and breadth of SARS-CoV-2-reactive T cell receptors after Ad26.COV2.S vaccination were assessed by TCRbeta repertoire sequencing. The TCR-sequenced set comprised around 30 samples: about 19 Ad26.COV2.S vaccine recipients, 5 placebo recipients and 8 SARS-CoV-2 convalescent individuals. Participants in the trial were split at random into five groups of five each, receiving low-dose or high-dose Ad26.COV2.S once or twice, or else placebo on both occasions. Blinding of investigators to trial group allocation was maintained during experiments and outcome assessment.

A note on this clone: No cognate antigen has been identified for it. Per-base quality was not reported, and no clone a single base away is much larger than it.

The study at large found these results: Comparable non-spike TCR breadth was observed between vaccine and placebo recipients, consistent with only spike being contained in the vaccine. The authors noted that the TCR breadth and depth analyses may have underestimated total T cell responses. Compared with placebo recipients, Ad26.COV2.S recipients showed higher spike-specific TCR breadth (P = 0.0014). The study was not powered for comparison of responses between vaccine doses or regimens. Substantial breadth of spike-specific CD8+ and CD4+ T cell responses was reported after vaccination.

Taken with the paper, the label for treatment or condition translates to: around 19 received Ad26.COV2.S at low or high dose, single or two shots; about 5 received placebo; per-sample allocation not given. For vaccine and placebo recipients, repertoires were sequenced using samples collected on day 63 after the first injection. Between 29 July and 7 August 2020, Cohort 1b enrolled about two dozen adults aged 18-55 years at one site in Boston, USA. As a vaccine, Ad26.COV2.S was a replication-incompetent adenovirus type 26 vector that expressed a prefusion-stabilized SARS-CoV-2 spike protein derived from the original Wuhan strain. Via the germline V gene, CDR1 is SGHDT and CDR2 YYEEEE. Deletion took 0 bases off V and 8 bases off J, with a span of 14 bases between the germline ends. Measured from the cysteine to the phenylalanine, the CDR3 is 15 residues long. Solely the CDR3 DNA is kept, with 45 bases framed from the first base.

The immunoSEQ Assay was used to sequence TCRbeta CDR3 regions. After extraction, genomic DNA underwent amplification by bias-controlled multiplex PCR, followed by high-throughput sequencing. Concerning the study's data processing: To quantify the absolute abundance of each unique TCRbeta CDR3 region, sequences were collapsed and filtered. Usable DNA was measured by amplifying reference genes present in all nucleated cells, and TCRbeta template counts were normalized to that usable DNA to estimate T cell fraction. Repertoire TCRs were annotated as SARS-CoV-2-specific when V gene, CDR3 amino acid sequence and J gene were exactly matched to a known reactive TCR set. MIRA supplied the reference SARS-CoV-2 TCR set, which was filtered for enrichment in COVID-19-positive ImmuneCODE repertoires so that public or cross-reactive TCRs were removed. Using the MIRA antigens, annotated TCRs were further analysed by specific ORF or by position within an ORF. Depth was the summed frequency of annotated unique rearrangements, while breadth was defined as annotated unique rearrangements over total unique productive rearrangements. Two-sided Wilcoxon rank-sum tests were applied when comparing TCR breadth between groups. TCRdb limited this immuneACCESS table to in-frame rearrangements with V and J called. A share of clones is missing; checked studies link under half to unresolved V genes, and the rest is unexplained. The V and J calls and clone size are taken from that table; D and trimming were inferred from the DNA. Present in this sample are 400,000 to 500,000 clones, roughly nine tenths of which were seen just once. About 2.5% of the sample comes from the top ten.

The clonotype was recovered from a person aged 18 to 65 who received the Ad26.COV2.S COVID-19 vaccine or a placebo. The rearranged segments are TRBV5-6 and TRBJ1-4; too little of a D gene remains to name it. Source: peripheral blood, taken in a trial of Ad26.COV2.S vaccine versus placebo. The nucleotides read TGTGCCAGCAGCTTGGCAACTGGTACGGGGGAAAAACTGTTTTTT. It is translated as CASSLATGTGEKLFF.